This T cell receptor (beta chain) was identified during a study of a mutant IDH1 vaccine in newly diagnosed glioma. For the study at large: Patients had received radiotherapy, temozolomide, or both previously, most receiving both.

A remark on this clone: Its antigen is not identified.

The time point: week 35, safety follow-up. The vaccine gave 300 ug of a 20-mer mutant IDH1 peptide subcutaneously per dose. Libraries were prepared by immunoSEQ multiplex PCR; TCRdb keeps only in-frame clonotypes and omits some of them. The data show roughly 52,000 clones, 84% seen once. The CDR3 spans 17 residues. The junction had 9 bases not matched to a gene; V was cut back by 5 bases and J by 4 bases. Germline CDR1 is LNHDA and CDR2 is SQIVND (reference sequence). The source of this sequence is a woman between 18 and 29 years old with glioma. The chain has TRBV19 and TRBJ2-1; 12 bases agree with TRBD2. The specimen was PBMCs, collected from a glioma patient whose treatment included an IDH1 peptide vaccine. DNA of the CDR3: TGTGCCAGTAGTCTAGCGGGAGGGAGGGGGTTTTACAATGAGCAGTTCTTC. Its translation: CASSLAGGRGFYNEQFF. The full variable domain, its missing parts supplied by reference TRBV19 and TRBJ2-1, is DGGITQSPKYLFRKEGQNVTLSCEQNLNHDAMYWYRQDPGQGLRLIYYSQIVNDFQKGDIAEGYSVSREKKESFPLTVTSAQKNPTAFYLCASSLAGGRGFYNEQFFGPGTRLTVL.